The 28 T cell receptor beta chains listed next were all sequenced from one sample in a study of control samples from healthy donors and cancer patients (dated by TCRdb to the early 2020s). Library creation used the immunoSEQ multiplex PCR assay. TCRdb took this table from immuneACCESS and kept in-frame rearrangements with V and J called. Such tables lack part of the clones; where checked against another copy, unresolved V genes explain under half of the gap, and the rest is unexplained. The sample records over 150,000 clones, around 90% of which are singletons. Of the sample, around 2% is held by the ten largest clones. Sequencing used blood. The receptors originated from a woman aged 40 to 50 in good health.

This clone appeared once. V is TRBV27 and J is TRBJ2-2; perhaps TRBD2 as D (6 bases). Per germline, CDR1 MNHEY and CDR2 SMNVEV (reference sequence). The CDR3 sequence is 15 residues long. With 8 bases removed from V and 3 bases from J, the gap between germline ends came to 16 bases. The CDR3 sequence is CASSLLGDYTGELFF. The CDR3 bases are TGTGCCAGCTCTCTTCTCGGGGACTACACCGGGGAGCTGTTTTTT.

The chain links TRBV9 to TRBJ1-2, with D perhaps TRBD1 (5 bases). The germline gives CDR1 SGDLS, CDR2 YYNGEE. The germline V and J ends were trimmed by 4 bases and 4 bases, with 5 bases remaining between them. CDR3 length: 11 amino acids. The CDR3 spells CASSQGYGYTF. The DNA for the CDR3 is TGTGCCAGCAGCCAGGGCTATGGCTACACCTTC.

The V call is TRBV5-8, the J call TRBJ1-4; 9 nucleotides align to TRBD1. Germline loops: CDR1 SGHTS, CDR2 YDEGEE. Unmatched junction bases numbered 5, after V lost 4 bases and J lost 7 bases. This CDR3 is built from 14 residues. CDR3: CASSGRTGVEKLFF. The CDR3 coding sequence is TGTGCCAGCAGCGGACGGACAGGGGTTGAAAAACTGTTTTTT.

The gene calls are TRBV3-1 (or the pseudogene TRBV3-2) and TRBJ2-1; 12 bases map to TRBD2. Germline V gene sequence: CDR1 LGHDT, CDR2 YNNKEL (reference sequence). V shed 5 bases, J shed 3 bases, and the junction held 5 bases outside the gene matches. The CDR3 extends over 16 amino acids. The CDR3 reads CASSNPLAGGYNEQFF. For the CDR3, the DNA is TGTGCCAGCAGCAACCCACTAGCGGGGGGCTACAATGAGCAGTTCTTC.

The genes are TRBV6-1 and TRBJ2-7; 9 nucleotides agree with TRBD1. CDR1 is MNHNS and CDR2 is SASEGT in the germline V gene. The CDR3 runs 15 residues. The J segment lost 1 base and the V segment lost 2 bases, leaving 3 bases of the junction unmatched. The CDR3 is CASSETGTGSYEQYF. Written as DNA, the CDR3 is TGTGCCAGCAGTGAAACTGGGACAGGGTCCTACGAGCAGTACTTC.

This rearrangement joins TRBV4-1 to TRBJ1-5, with 10 nucleotides matching TRBD1. V was pared by 3 bases and J by 6 bases, with 8 bases of the junction left unmatched. This CDR3 spans 16 amino acids. The germline V gene encodes CDR1 MGHRA and CDR2 YSYEKL. This chain's CDR3 is CASSHSGQGVGQPQHF. CDR3 bases: TGCGCCAGCAGCCACTCCGGACAGGGGGTTGGTCAGCCCCAGCATTTT.

The rearrangement uses TRBV2 and TRBJ1-3; D ambiguous. CDR3 length: 13 amino acids. V lost 5 bases and J 1 base, leaving 6 bases between the germline ends. CDR1 and CDR2 from the germline V gene are SNHLY and FYNNEI. The CDR3 loop is CASSRESGNTIYF. The CDR3 nucleotides read TGTGCCAGCAGTAGGGAATCTGGAAACACCATATATTTT.

The rearrangement joins TRBV10-3 to TRBJ2-7; the D gene is possibly TRBD2 (6 bases). The CDR3 has 14 amino acids. V was trimmed by 2 bases and J by 0 bases, leaving 8 bases between them. Germline CDR1 reads ENHRY; CDR2 reads SYGVKD. In nucleotides, the CDR3 is TGTGCCATCAGTGAGATCGGGAGCTCCTACGAGCAGTACTTC. Translation gives CAISEIGSSYEQYF.

The chain couples TRBV5-6 to TRBJ1-2; the D is unclear. V was cut by 1 base and J by 4 bases, with 17 bases left in between. The germline CDR1 and CDR2 sequences are SGHDT and YYEEEE. The CDR3 length is 16 residues. CDR3 sequence reads: CASSLFQVSPLYGYTF. As DNA, the CDR3 is TGTGCCAGCAGCTTGTTTCAGGTATCCCCCCTCTATGGCTACACCTTC.

Points on this clone: Other DNA sequences of this sample code for an identical CDR3. This chain uses TRBV12-3 or TRBV12-4 with TRBJ1-1, with D possibly being TRBD1 (6 bases). The CDR3 sequence is 13 residues long. The V and J ends lost 6 bases and 2 bases respectively, with 10 bases between them. CDR3 residues: CASSQDRNTEAFF. In nucleotides, the CDR3 is TGTGCCAGCAGCCAGGACAGAAACACTGAAGCTTTCTTT.

The V gene is TRBV5-4, the J gene TRBJ2-7; TRBD1 agrees at 9 bases. V trimming: 4 bases; J trimming: 5 bases; junction bases outside the gene matches: 7. Looked up from germline, CDR1 is SGHNT and CDR2 is YYREEE (reference sequence). The CDR3 is made up of 14 amino acids. The CDR3 DNA is TGTGCCAGCAGCCTAGACAGGGGGATCGACGAGCAGTACTTC. This sequence encodes CASSLDRGIDEQYF.

The CDR3 DNA is TGCGCCAGCAGCTTGGCCAGGACTAGCGGGGGGGCCGGATTACAAGAGACCCAGTACTTC. Its translation is CASSLARTSGGAGLQETQYF. The chain combines TRBV5-1 with TRBJ2-5; TRBD2 matches at 15 bases. The CDR3 runs 20 residues. In germline, CDR1 is SGHRS, CDR2 YFSETQ. J gave up 2 bases and V 0 bases, and 11 bases lay outside the gene matches.

V and J are TRBV27 and TRBJ1-1; D is possibly TRBD1 (5 bases). This CDR3 comprises 14 residues. V shed 2 bases and J shed 4 bases, with 11 bases lying between them. Germline V gene lookup returns CDR1 MNHEY and CDR2 SMNVEV (reference sequence). The CDR3 DNA sequence: TGTGCCAGCAGTTTACGGAGCGGGACCACTGAAGCTTTCTTT. Amino acids: CASSLRSGTTEAFF.

The V gene is TRBV5-6, the J gene TRBJ1-5; tentative D call: TRBD1 (6 bases). With 0 bases removed from V and 12 bases from J, the gap between germline ends came to 16 bases. Germline V gene data show CDR1 as SGHDT and CDR2 as YYEEEE. This CDR3 is 14 amino acids long. The chain's CDR3 is CASSLAETGNVQHF. The CDR3 nucleotides are TGTGCCAGCAGCTTGGCTGAGACAGGCAATGTCCAGCATTTT.

The gene calls are TRBV18 and TRBJ1-2, with D possibly TRBD1 on 6 matching bases. The CDR3 runs to 15 residues. Trimming stripped 4 bases from V and 3 bases from J, with 15 bases between. CDR1 is KGHSH and CDR2 is LQKENI in the germline V gene. CDR3 region: CASSLDRQNYYGYTF. The CDR3 coding sequence is TGTGCCAGCTCACTGGACAGACAGAACTACTATGGCTACACCTTC. Together with reference TRBV18 and TRBJ1-2, the CDR3 gives the full variable domain: NAGVMQNPRHLVRRRGQEARLRCSPMKGHSHVYWYRQLPEEGLKFMVYLQKENIIDESGMPKERFSAEFPKEGPSILRIQQVVRGDSAAYFCASSLDRQNYYGYTFGSGTRLTVV.

V gene TRBV6-5 combines with J gene TRBJ2-2; D is unclear. This CDR3 region has 12 residues. CDR1 and CDR2 from the germline V gene are MNHEY and SVGAGI. V lost 6 bases and J 4 bases, leaving 6 bases between the germline ends. CDR3 coding DNA: TGTGCCAGCAGGTTCAGCACCGGGGAGCTGTTTTTT. Amino acids: CASRFSTGELFF.

The CDR3 sequence is CASSLDQGYEQYF. The DNA of the CDR3 is TGTGCCAGCAGTTTAGACCAGGGATACGAGCAGTACTTC. The chain combines TRBV12-3 or TRBV12-4 with TRBJ2-7, with a possible D match to TRBD1 (5 bases). V gave up 1 base and J gave up 4 bases, with 8 bases separating them. The CDR3 runs to 13 residues.

The genes are TRBV19 and TRBJ2-7, with 10 bases that match TRBD1. Losses at the gene ends were 3 bases for V and 3 bases for J; bases not matched to a gene: 11. In germline, CDR1 is LNHDA, CDR2 SQIVND (reference sequence). The CDR3 loop spans 17 amino acids. CDR3: CASSIKARTGGIYEQYF. For the CDR3, the DNA is TGTGCCAGTAGTATTAAGGCGAGGACAGGGGGAATCTACGAGCAGTACTTC. Combining the CDR3 with reference TRBV19 and TRBJ2-7 gives the whole variable domain DGGITQSPKYLFRKEGQNVTLSCEQNLNHDAMYWYRQDPGQGLRLIYYSQIVNDFQKGDIAEGYSVSREKKESFPLTVTSAQKNPTAFYLCASSIKARTGGIYEQYFGPGTRLTVT.

The chain has TRBV10-3 and TRBJ1-2; no reliable D call. Trimming removed 4 bases from V and 4 bases from J, with 7 bases in between. Germline values: CDR1 ENHRY, CDR2 SYGVKD. This CDR3 is 12 amino acids long. CDR3 DNA sequence: TGTGCCATCAGTGGTACATCCTATGGCTACACCTTC. The encoded protein is CAISGTSYGYTF.

The chain combines TRBV5-6 with TRBJ2-7; the D is unclear. Looked up from germline, CDR1 is SGHDT and CDR2 is YYEEEE. V lost 4 bases to trimming and J lost 7 bases, with 15 bases between them. The CDR3 extends over 13 amino acids. CDR3 in DNA: TGTGCCAGCAGCAGAAAAGGGTCTCGAGAGCAGTACTTC. Translated, it gives CASSRKGSREQYF.

This sequence joins TRBV2 and TRBJ2-1; 13 nucleotides line up with TRBD2. The CDR3 is 16 amino acids. Per germline, CDR1 SNHLY and CDR2 FYNNEI. V shed 7 bases and J 7 bases; nucleotides not matched to a gene: 10. The CDR3 region has the DNA TGTGCCAGCATTCGACTAGCGGGGGGTACAAGGAATGAGCAGTTCTTC. It specifies CASIRLAGGTRNEQFF.

The rearrangement joins TRBV11-3 to TRBJ2-2; 7 nucleotides line up with TRBD2. CDR1 and CDR2 (germline): SGHNT, YENEEA. CDR3 length equals 12 residues. Trimming took 8 bases from V and 7 from J; bases not matched to a gene: 4. The CDR3 bases are TGTGCCAGCGGGTTAGCGGGCGGGGAGCTGTTTTTT. It specifies CASGLAGGELFF.

The chain has TRBV2 and TRBJ2-7; D may be TRBD1 (6 bases). Trimming left V 6 bases short and J 12 bases short, with 24 bases between. Germline values: CDR1 SNHLY, CDR2 FYNNEI. The CDR3 has 14 amino acids. As DNA, the CDR3 is TGTGCCAGCAGAGACGACAGGTCGGCCCCCTCGTTGTACTTC. Its translation: CASRDDRSAPSLYF. The whole variable domain, filled in from reference TRBV2 and TRBJ2-7, reads EPEVTQTPSHQVTQMGQEVILRCVPISNHLYFYWYRQILGQKVEFLVSFYNNEISEKSEIFDDQFSVERPDGSNFTLKIRSTKLEDSAMYFCASRDDRSAPSLYFGPGTRLTVT.

V gene TRBV3-1 (or the pseudogene TRBV3-2) combines with J gene TRBJ2-5; the match to TRBD2 covers 11 bases. The CDR3 is made up of 16 amino acids. V was pared by 4 bases and J by 3 bases, with 7 bases of the junction left unmatched. From germline, CDR1 is LGHDT and CDR2 YNNKEL (reference sequence). The CDR3 region has the DNA TGTGCCAGCAGCCGGTTGACTAGCGGGATGAAAGAGACCCAGTACTTC. It translates to CASSRLTSGMKETQYF.

The chain uses TRBV5-1 and TRBJ1-1, with a weak D call TRBD1 (6 bases). The V end was cut by 3 bases, the J end by 3 bases, with 9 bases between. CDR1 SGHRS and CDR2 YFSETQ come from the germline V gene. This CDR3 is built from 13 residues. The CDR3 here is CASSWDTYTEAFF. CDR3 coding DNA: TGCGCCAGCAGCTGGGACACCTACACTGAAGCTTTCTTT.

This rearrangement joins TRBV21-1 to TRBJ1-6; no check of the table's D call, TRBD1, against the DNA was made. TRBV21-1 is classified as a pseudogene. CDR3 length: 20 residues. CDR3 in DNA: TGTGCCAGCAGCACCCCGACAGGGGGCGTATGGCCGCGTTCTAATTCACCCCTCCACTTT. This sequence encodes CASSTPTGGVWPRSNSPLHF.

The chain employs TRBV4-1 and TRBJ2-3; D uncertain. The V and J ends lost 0 bases and 3 bases respectively, with 10 bases between them. The V gene's germline CDR1 is MGHRA and CDR2 YSYEKL. The CDR3 length is 15 residues. CDR3 sequence (DNA): TGCGCCAGCAGCCAAGATTTAGGGTTAACAGATACGCAGTATTTT. It is translated as CASSQDLGLTDTQYF.

This chain joins TRBV19 and TRBJ1-1, with a weak D call TRBD1 (5 bases). V lost 6 bases and J 0 bases, leaving 11 bases between the germline ends. CDR1 is LNHDA and CDR2 is SQIVND in the germline V gene (reference sequence). The CDR3 runs to 14 residues. CDR3 nucleotides: TGTGCCAGTAGCCTCGGGGGATTGAACACTGAAGCTTTCTTT. Translation gives CASSLGGLNTEAFF.